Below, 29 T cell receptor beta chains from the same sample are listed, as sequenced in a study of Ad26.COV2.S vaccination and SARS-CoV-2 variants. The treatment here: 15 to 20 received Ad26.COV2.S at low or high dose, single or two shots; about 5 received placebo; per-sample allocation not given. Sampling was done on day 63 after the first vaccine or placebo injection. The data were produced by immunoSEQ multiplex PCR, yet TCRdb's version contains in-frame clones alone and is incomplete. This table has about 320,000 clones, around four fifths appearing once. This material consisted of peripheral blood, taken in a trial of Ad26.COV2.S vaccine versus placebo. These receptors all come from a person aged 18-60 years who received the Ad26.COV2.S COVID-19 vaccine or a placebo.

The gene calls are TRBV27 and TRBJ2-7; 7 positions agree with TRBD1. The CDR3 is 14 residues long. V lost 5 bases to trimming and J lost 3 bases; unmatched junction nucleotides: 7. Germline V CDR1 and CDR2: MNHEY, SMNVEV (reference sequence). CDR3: CASSPYRGNYEQYF. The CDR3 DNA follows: TGTGCCAGCAGTCCCTACAGGGGAAACTACGAGCAGTACTTC.

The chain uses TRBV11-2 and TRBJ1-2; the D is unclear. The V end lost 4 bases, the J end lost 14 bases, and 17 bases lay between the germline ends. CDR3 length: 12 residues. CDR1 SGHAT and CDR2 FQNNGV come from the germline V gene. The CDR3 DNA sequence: TGTGCCAGCAGCTATACCATGGGCGGTGCGACCTTC. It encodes CASSYTMGGATF.

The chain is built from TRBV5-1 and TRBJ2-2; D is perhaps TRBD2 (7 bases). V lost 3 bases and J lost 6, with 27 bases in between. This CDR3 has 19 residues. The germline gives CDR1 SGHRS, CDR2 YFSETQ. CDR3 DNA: TGCGCCAGCAGCTCTATGGGACTCGCGGGGGCCCACGACGCCGGGGAGCTGTTTTTT. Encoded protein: CASSSMGLAGAHDAGELFF.

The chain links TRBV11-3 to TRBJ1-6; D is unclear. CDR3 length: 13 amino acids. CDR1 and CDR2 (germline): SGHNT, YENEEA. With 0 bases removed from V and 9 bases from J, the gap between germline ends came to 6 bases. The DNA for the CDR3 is TGTGCCAGCAGCTTAGATCCCTCTTCACCCCTCCACTTT. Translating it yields CASSLDPSSPLHF.

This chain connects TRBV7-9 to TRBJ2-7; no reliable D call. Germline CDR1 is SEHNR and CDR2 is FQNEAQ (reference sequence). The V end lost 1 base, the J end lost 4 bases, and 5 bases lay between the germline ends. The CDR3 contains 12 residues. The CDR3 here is CASSLGTYEQYF. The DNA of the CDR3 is TGTGCCAGCAGCTTAGGGACGTACGAGCAGTACTTC.

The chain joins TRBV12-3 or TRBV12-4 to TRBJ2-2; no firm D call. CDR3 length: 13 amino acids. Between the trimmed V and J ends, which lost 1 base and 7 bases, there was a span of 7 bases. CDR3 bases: TGTGCCAGCAGTTTAGGTGGTCTCGGGGAGCTGTTTTTT. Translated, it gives CASSLGGLGELFF.

The CDR3 sequence: CASKEDSYETQYF. The CDR3 nucleotides are TGCGCCAGTAAAGAGGACAGTTACGAGACCCAGTACTTC. The chain joins TRBV5-1 to TRBJ2-5, with D tentatively TRBD1 (6 bases). V lost 8 bases to trimming and J lost 5 bases, with 16 bases between them. The CDR3 runs 13 residues. Germline V gene sequence: CDR1 SGHRS, CDR2 YFSETQ.

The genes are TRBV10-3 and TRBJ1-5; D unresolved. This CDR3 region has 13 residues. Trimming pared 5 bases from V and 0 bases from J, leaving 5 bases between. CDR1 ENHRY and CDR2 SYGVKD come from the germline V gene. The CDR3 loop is CAISRDSNQPQHF. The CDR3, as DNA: TGTGCCATCAGTAGGGATAGCAATCAGCCCCAGCATTTT.

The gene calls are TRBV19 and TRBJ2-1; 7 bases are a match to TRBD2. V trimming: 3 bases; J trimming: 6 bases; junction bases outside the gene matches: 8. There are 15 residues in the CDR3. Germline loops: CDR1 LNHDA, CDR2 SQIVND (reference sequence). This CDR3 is CASSILPPGGNEQFF. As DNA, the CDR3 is TGTGCCAGTAGTATCCTACCCCCGGGGGGCAATGAGCAGTTCTTC.

In nucleotides, the CDR3 is TGTGCCAGCAGCTCCCTGACCCCCGATACTTCCTACGAGCAGTACTTC. Protein sequence: CASSSLTPDTSYEQYF. The rearrangement joins TRBV11-2 to TRBJ2-7; no clear D. Trimming removed 4 bases from V and 1 base from J, with 17 bases in between. Germline-derived CDR1 and CDR2 are SGHAT and FQNNGV. The CDR3 is made up of 16 amino acids. The whole variable domain, remainder taken from reference TRBV11-2 and TRBJ2-7, is EAGVAQSPRYKIIEKRQSVAFWCNPISGHATLYWYQQILGQGPKLLIQFQNNGVVDDSQLPKDRFSAERLKGVDSTLKIQPAKLEDSAVYLCASSSLTPDTSYEQYFGPGTRLTVT.

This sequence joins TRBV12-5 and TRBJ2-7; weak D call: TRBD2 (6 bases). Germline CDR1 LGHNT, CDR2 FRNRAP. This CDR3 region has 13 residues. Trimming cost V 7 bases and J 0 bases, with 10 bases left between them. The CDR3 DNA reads TGTGCTAGTGTCCTCGGGGGCTCCTACGAGCAGTACTTC. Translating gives CASVLGGSYEQYF.

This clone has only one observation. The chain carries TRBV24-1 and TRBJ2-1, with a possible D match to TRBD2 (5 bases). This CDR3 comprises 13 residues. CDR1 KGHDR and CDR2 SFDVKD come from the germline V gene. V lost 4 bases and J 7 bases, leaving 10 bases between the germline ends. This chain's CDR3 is CATSDPGRNEQFF. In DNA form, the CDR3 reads TGTGCCACCAGTGACCCGGGAAGAAATGAGCAGTTCTTC.

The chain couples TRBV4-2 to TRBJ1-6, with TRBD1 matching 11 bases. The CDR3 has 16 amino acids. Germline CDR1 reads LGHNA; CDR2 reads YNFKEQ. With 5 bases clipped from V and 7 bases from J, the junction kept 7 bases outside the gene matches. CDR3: CASSSPDRGQNSPLHF. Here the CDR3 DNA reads TGTGCCAGCAGCTCACCGGACAGGGGGCAAAATTCACCCCTCCACTTT.

The CDR3 sequence is CASSLLAGGLETQYF. The CDR3 coding sequence is TGTGCCAGCAGCTTGCTAGCGGGGGGTTTGGAGACCCAGTACTTC. The chain combines TRBV5-5 with TRBJ2-5, with 11 bases identical to TRBD2. V was pared by 1 base and J by 5 bases, with 4 bases of the junction left unmatched. This CDR3 spans 15 amino acids. The germline V gene has CDR1 SGHKS and CDR2 YYEKEE (reference sequence).

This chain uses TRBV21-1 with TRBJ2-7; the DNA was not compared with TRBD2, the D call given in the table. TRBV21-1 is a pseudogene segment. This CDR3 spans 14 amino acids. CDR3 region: CASSRPGESYEQYF. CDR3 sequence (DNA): TGTGCCAGCAGCAGACCTGGAGAGTCCTACGAGCAGTACTTC.

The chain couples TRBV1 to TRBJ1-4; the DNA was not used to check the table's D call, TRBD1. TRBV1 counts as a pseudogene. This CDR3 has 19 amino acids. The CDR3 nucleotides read TGCACCAGCAGCCAAGATTACCGGGACAGGGTAGCAACTAATGAAAAACTGTTTTTT. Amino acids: CTSSQDYRDRVATNEKLFF.

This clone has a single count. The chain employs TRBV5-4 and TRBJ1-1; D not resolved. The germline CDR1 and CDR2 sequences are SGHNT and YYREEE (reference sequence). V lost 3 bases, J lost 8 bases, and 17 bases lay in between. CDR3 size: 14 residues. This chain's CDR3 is CASSSNPVEVEAFF. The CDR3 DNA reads TGTGCCAGCAGCTCAAACCCTGTGGAGGTAGAAGCTTTCTTT.

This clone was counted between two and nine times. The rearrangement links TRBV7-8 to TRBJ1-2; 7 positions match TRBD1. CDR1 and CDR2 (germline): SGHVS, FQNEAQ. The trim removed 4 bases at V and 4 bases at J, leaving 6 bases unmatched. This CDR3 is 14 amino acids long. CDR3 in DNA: TGTGCCAGCAGCTCCCTCTGGGACAGCTATGGCTACACCTTC. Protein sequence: CASSSLWDSYGYTF.

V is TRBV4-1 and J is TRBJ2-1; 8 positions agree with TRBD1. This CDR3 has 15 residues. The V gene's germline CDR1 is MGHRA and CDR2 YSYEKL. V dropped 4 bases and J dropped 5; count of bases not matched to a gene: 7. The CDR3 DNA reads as TGCGCCAGCAGCCCCTCAGGGGGCGGACACAATGAGCAGTTCTTC. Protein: CASSPSGGGHNEQFF.

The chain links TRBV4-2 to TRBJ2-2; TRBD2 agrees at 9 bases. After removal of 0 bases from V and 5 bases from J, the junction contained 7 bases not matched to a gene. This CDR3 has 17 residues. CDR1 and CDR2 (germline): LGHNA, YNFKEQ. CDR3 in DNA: TGTGCCAGCAGCCAAGATAGCCTAGCGGGGAGGACCGGGGAGCTGTTTTTT. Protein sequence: CASSQDSLAGRTGELFF.

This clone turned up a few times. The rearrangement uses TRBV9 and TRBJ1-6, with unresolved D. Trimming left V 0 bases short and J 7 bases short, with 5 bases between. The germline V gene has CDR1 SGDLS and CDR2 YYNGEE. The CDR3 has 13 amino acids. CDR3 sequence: CASSVASNSPLHF. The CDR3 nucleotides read TGTGCCAGCAGCGTAGCCTCGAATTCACCCCTCCACTTT.

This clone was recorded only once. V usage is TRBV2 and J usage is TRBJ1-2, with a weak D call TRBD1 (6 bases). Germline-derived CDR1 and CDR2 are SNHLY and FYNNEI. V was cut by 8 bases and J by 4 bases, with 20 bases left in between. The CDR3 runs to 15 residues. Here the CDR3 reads CASRPGGATGYGYTF. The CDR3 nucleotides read TGTGCCAGCCGACCGGGGGGGGCCACTGGCTATGGCTACACCTTC. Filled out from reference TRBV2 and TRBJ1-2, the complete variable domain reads EPEVTQTPSHQVTQMGQEVILRCVPISNHLYFYWYRQILGQKVEFLVSFYNNEISEKSEIFDDQFSVERPDGSNFTLKIRSTKLEDSAMYFCASRPGGATGYGYTFGSGTRLTVV.

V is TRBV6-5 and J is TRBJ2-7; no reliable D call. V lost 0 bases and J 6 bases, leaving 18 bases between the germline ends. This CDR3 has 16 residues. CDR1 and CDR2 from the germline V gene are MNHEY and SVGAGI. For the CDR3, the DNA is TGTGCCAGCAGTTACTCGCAGTGGGCCCTTCAGGCCGAGCAGTACTTC. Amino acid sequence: CASSYSQWALQAEQYF.

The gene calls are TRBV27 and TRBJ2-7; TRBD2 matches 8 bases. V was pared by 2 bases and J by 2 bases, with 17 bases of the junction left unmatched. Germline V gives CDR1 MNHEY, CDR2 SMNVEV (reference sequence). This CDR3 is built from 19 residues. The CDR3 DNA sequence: TGTGCCAGCAGTTTAAACCGCCAAGGGATAGCGGGGACCCCCTACGAGCAGTACTTC. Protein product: CASSLNRQGIAGTPYEQYF.

CDR3 DNA: TGTGCCAGCAGCCATCTACAGGATTCACCCCTCCACTTT. It codes for CASSHLQDSPLHF. The rearrangement links TRBV6-5 to TRBJ1-6; D may be TRBD1 (5 bases). This CDR3 comprises 13 residues. V dropped 6 bases and J dropped 8 bases, with 11 bases sitting between them. CDR1 MNHEY and CDR2 SVGAGI come from the germline V gene.

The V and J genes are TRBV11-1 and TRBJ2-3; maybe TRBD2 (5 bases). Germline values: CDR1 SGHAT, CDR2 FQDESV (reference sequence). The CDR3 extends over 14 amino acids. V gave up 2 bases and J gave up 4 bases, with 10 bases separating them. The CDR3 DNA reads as TGTGCCAGCAGCTTAAGAGGGAAGTCAGATACGCAGTATTTT. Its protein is CASSLRGKSDTQYF.

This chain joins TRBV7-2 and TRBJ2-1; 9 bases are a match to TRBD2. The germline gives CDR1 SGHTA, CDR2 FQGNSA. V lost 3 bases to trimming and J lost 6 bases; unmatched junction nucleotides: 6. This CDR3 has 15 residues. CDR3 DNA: TGTGCCAGCAGCTTTGCGACTAGCGGTCTCAATGAGCAGTTCTTC. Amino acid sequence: CASSFATSGLNEQFF.

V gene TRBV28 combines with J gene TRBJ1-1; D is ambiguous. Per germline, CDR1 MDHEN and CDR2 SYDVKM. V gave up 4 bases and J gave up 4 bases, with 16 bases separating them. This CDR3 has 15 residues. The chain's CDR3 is CASSSLSGGGTEAFF. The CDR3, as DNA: TGTGCCAGCAGTTCACTCAGTGGCGGAGGCACTGAAGCTTTCTTT.

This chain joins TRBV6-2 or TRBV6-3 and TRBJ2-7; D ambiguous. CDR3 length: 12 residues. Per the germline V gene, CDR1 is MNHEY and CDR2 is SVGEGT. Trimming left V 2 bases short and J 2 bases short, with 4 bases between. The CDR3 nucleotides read TGTGCCAGCAGTTACGACCCCTACGAGCAGTACTTC. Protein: CASSYDPYEQYF.